The 8 T cell receptor beta chains in this list originate from one sample, sequenced in a study of cytomegalovirus exposure and HLA in healthy donors. The PCR was carried out with 60 Vbeta primers and 13 Jbeta primers. The repertoire was sequenced with immunoSEQ multiplex PCR; TCRdb's copy has only in-frame clones and lacks some. The sample shows about 200,000 clones, 70% to 90% of them seen only once. Sequenced input: PBMCs. These receptors were taken from a man aged 25-45 years in good health and CMV-seronegative.

The genes are TRBV5-4 and TRBJ1-1; D unclear. This CDR3 is built from 14 residues. The ends were cut back, 2 bases at V and 2 bases at J, with 10 bases in the middle. CDR1 and CDR2 (germline): SGHNT, YYREEE (reference sequence). This chain's CDR3 is CASSFDTRNTEAFF. In DNA form, the CDR3 reads TGTGCCAGCAGCTTCGACACACGAAACACTGAAGCTTTCTTT.

The gene calls are TRBV15 and TRBJ2-3; 8 nucleotides agree with TRBD1. This CDR3 comprises 14 residues. V dropped 8 bases and J dropped 6; count of bases not matched to a gene: 10. The germline V gene has CDR1 LNHNV and CDR2 YYDKDF (reference sequence). The CDR3 here is CATQDRAFDDTQYF. The CDR3 nucleotides read TGTGCCACCCAGGACAGGGCCTTTGACGATACGCAGTATTTT.

A word on this clone: One end of the junction is discordant with germline, which a read error may explain. The chain combines TRBV7-9 with TRBJ2-7; no firm D call. CDR1 is SEHNR and CDR2 is FQNEAQ in the germline V gene (reference sequence). The length of the CDR3 is 11 residues. As DNA, the CDR3 is TGTTCCAGCAGCCCATCCTACGAGCAGTACTTC. It codes for CSSSPSYEQYF.

This chain connects TRBV19 to TRBJ1-5; 9 bases align to TRBD1. The germline V gene encodes CDR1 LNHDA and CDR2 SQIVND (reference sequence). The CDR3 is 16 residues long. J was trimmed by 1 base and V by 5 bases; bases with no gene match: 6. As DNA, the CDR3 is TGTGCCAGTAGTTCCGAGACAGGGGGAAGCAATCAGCCCCAGCATTTT. Translation gives CASSSETGGSNQPQHF.

There are a few counts of this clone. Other DNA sequences of this sample code for an identical CDR3. The chain employs TRBV7-2 and TRBJ2-5; unclear D gene. The CDR3 spans 11 residues. Germline V gene data show CDR1 as SGHTA and CDR2 as FQGNSA. V lost 4 bases to trimming and J lost 3 bases, with 3 bases between them. CDR3 nucleotides: TGTGCCAGCAGCTCAGAAGAGACCCAGTACTTC. Protein product: CASSSEETQYF.

The chain links TRBV4-1 to TRBJ2-7, with a tentative D call TRBD2 (7 bases). Trimming removed 4 bases from V and 2 bases from J, with 15 bases in between. CDR3 size: 15 residues. CDR1 and CDR2 (germline): MGHRA, YSYEKL. DNA of the CDR3: TGCGCCAGCAGCCGAGGGGGGGGCAGTACCTACGAGCAGTACTTC. It encodes CASSRGGGSTYEQYF.

V is TRBV9 and J is TRBJ1-1, with D possibly TRBD1 on 6 matching bases. The CDR3 contains 14 residues. CDR1 is SGDLS, CDR2 YYNGEE, per germline. Trimming took 4 bases from V and 5 from J, leaving 15 bases between them. The CDR3 coding sequence is TGTGCCAGCAGCTCACACAGGGTTGGAACTGAAGCTTTCTTT. Translating it yields CASSSHRVGTEAFF.

The rearrangement joins TRBV7-6 to TRBJ2-3, with 9 bases fitting TRBD2. V dropped 4 bases and J dropped 2; count of bases not matched to a gene: 10. The CDR3 loop spans 17 amino acids. Germline V gene lookup returns CDR1 SGHVS and CDR2 FNYEAQ. Here the CDR3 DNA reads TGTGCCAGCAGCTGGACGTTAGCGGGGGCCCTCACAGATACGCAGTATTTT. It specifies CASSWTLAGALTDTQYF.